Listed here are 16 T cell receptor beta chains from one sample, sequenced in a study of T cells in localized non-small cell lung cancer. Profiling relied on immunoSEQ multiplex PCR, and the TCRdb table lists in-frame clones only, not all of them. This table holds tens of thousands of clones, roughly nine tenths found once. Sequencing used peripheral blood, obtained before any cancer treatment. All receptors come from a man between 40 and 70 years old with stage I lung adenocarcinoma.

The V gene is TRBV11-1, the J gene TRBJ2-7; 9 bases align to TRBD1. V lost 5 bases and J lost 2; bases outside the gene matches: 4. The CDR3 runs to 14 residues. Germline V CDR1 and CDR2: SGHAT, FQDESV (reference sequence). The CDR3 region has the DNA TGTGCCAGCAGCGTATGGGACAGGGCCTACGAGCAGTACTTC. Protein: CASSVWDRAYEQYF.

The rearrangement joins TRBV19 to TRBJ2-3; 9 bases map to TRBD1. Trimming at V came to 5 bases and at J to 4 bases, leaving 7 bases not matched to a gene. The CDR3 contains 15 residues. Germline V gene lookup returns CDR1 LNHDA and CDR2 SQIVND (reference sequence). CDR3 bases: TGTGCCAGTAGTGCGGGACAGGGTGGGTCAGATACGCAGTATTTT. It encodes CASSAGQGGSDTQYF.

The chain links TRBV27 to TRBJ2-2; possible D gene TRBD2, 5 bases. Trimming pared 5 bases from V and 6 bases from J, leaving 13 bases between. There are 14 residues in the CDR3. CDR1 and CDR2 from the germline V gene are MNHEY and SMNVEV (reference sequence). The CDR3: CASSVEGAAGELFF. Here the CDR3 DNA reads TGTGCCAGCAGTGTCGAGGGAGCCGCCGGGGAGCTGTTTTTT.

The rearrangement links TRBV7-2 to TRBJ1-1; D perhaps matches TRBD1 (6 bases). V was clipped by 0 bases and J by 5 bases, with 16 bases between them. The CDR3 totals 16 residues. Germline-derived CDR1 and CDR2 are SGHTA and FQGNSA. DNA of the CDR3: TGTGCCAGCAGCTTAGCAGGGGGTCGGGATCGGACTGAAGCTTTCTTT. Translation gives CASSLAGGRDRTEAFF.

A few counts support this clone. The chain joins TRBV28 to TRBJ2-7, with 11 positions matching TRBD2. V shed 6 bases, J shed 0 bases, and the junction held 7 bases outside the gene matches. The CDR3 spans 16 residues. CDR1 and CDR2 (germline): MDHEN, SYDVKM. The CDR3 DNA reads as TGTGCCAGCAGCCTAGGGCTAGCGGGGGGCTCCTACGAGCAGTACTTC. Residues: CASSLGLAGGSYEQYF.

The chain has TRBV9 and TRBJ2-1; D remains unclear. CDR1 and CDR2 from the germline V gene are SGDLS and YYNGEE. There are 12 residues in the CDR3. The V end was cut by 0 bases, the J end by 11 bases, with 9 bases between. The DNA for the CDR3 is TGTGCCAGCAGCGTAGAGGCAGGCAAGCAGTTCTTC. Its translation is CASSVEAGKQFF.

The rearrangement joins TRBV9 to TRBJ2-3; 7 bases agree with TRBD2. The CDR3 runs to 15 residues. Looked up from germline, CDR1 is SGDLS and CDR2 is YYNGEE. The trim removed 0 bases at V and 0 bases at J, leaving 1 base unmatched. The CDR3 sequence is CASSVDSGSTDTQYF. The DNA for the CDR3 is TGTGCCAGCAGCGTAGATAGCGGGAGCACAGATACGCAGTATTTT.

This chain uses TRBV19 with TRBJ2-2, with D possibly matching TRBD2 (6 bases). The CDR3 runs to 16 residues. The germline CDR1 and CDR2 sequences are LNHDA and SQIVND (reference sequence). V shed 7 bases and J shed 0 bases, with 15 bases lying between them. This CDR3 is CASTPWEAANTGELFF. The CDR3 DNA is TGTGCCAGTACCCCCTGGGAGGCCGCGAACACCGGGGAGCTGTTTTTT.

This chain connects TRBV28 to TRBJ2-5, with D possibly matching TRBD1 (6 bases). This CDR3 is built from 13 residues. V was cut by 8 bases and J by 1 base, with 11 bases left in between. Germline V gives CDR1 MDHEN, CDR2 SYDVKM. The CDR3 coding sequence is TGTGCCAGCGGCGGACAGCCCCAAGAGACCCAGTACTTC. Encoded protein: CASGGQPQETQYF.

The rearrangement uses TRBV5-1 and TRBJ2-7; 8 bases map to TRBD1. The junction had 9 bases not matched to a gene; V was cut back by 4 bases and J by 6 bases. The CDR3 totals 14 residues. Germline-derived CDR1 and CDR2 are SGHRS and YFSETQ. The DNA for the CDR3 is TGCGCCAGCAGCCCCCCGGGACAGGTGACCGAGCAGTACTTC. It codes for CASSPPGQVTEQYF.

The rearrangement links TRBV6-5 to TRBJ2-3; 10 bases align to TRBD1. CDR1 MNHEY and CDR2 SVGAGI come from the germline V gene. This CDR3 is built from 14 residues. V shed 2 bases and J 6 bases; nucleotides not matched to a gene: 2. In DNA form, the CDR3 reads TGTGCCAGCAGTTACGGGACAGGGGTCGATACGCAGTATTTT. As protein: CASSYGTGVDTQYF.

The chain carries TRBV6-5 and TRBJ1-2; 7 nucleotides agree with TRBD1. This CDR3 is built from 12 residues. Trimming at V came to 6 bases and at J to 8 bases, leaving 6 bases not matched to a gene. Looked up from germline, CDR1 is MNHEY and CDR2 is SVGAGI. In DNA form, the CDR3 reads TGTGCCAGCAGATCGACAGGGATCGGCTACACCTTC. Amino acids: CASRSTGIGYTF.

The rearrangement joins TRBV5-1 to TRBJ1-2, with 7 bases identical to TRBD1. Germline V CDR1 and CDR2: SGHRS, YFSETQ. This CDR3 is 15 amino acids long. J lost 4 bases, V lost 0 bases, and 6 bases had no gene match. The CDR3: CASSLASGTAYGYTF. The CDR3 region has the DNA TGCGCCAGCAGCTTGGCCTCCGGGACAGCCTATGGCTACACCTTC.

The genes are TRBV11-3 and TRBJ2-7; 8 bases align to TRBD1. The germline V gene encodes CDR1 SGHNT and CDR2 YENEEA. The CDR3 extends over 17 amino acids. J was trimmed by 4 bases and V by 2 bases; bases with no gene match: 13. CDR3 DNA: TGTGCCAGCAGCTTAAATTTCGGAGCAGGGGGCAGGTACGAGCAGTACTTC. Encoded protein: CASSLNFGAGGRYEQYF.

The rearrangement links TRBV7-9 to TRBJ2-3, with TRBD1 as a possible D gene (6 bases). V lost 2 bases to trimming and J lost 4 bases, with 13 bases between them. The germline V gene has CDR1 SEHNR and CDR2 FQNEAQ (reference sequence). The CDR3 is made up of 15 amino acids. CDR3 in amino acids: CASSLFAGEADTQYF. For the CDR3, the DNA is TGTGCCAGCAGCTTATTTGCAGGGGAAGCAGATACGCAGTATTTT.

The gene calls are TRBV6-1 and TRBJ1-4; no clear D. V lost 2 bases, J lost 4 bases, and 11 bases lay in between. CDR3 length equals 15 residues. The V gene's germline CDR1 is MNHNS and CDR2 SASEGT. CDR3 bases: TGTGCCAGCAGTGAACCCGGACGGCGTAATGAAAAACTGTTTTTT. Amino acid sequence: CASSEPGRRNEKLFF.